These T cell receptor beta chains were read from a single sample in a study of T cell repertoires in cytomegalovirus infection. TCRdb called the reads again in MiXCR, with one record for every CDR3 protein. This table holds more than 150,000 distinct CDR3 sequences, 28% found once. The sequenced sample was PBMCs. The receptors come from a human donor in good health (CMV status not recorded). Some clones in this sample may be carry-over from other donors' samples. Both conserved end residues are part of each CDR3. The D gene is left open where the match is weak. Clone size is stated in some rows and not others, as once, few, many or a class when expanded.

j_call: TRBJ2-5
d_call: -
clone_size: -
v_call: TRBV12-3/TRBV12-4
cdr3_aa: CASSPSGSQETQYF
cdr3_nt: TGTGCCAGCAGTCCCTCGGGCAGTCAAGAGACCCAGTACTTC

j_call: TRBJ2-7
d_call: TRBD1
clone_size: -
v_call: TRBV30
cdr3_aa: CAWSADRIYEQYF
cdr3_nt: TGTGCCTGGAGCGCGGACAGGATCTACGAGCAGTACTTC

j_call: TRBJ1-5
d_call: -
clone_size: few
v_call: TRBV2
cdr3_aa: CASSDRAEYSNQPQHF
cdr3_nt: TGTGCCAGCAGTGATCGGGCGGAGTATAGCAATCAGCCCCAGCATTTT

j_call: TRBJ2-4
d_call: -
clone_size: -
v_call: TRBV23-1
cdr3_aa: CASSQSTRVLAKNIQYF
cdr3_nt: TGCGCCAGCAGTCAATCGACGAGGGTTCTAGCCAAAAACATTCAGTACTTC

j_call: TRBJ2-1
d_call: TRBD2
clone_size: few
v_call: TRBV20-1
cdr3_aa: CSVLPIRGESYNEQFF
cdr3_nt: TGCAGTGTCCTACCAATACGGGGGGAGTCATACAATGAGCAGTTCTTC

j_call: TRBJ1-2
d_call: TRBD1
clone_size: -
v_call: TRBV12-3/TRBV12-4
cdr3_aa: CASSGQGYYGYTF
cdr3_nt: TGTGCCAGCAGTGGACAGGGGTACTATGGCTACACCTTC

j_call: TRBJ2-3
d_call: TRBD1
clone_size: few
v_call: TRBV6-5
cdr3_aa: CASSDRVPDTQYF
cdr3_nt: TGTGCCAGCAGTGACAGGGTCCCAGATACGCAGTATTTT

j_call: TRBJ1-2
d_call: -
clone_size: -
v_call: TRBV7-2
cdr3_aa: CASSLTGYGYTF
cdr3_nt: TGTGCCAGCAGCTTAACAGGCTATGGCTACACCTTC

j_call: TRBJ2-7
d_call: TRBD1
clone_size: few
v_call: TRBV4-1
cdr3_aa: CASSQDPTGVFYEQYF
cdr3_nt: TGCGCCAGCAGCCAAGACCCGACAGGGGTTTTCTACGAGCAGTACTTC

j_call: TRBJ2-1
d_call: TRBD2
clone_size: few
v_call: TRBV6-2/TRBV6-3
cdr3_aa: CASRSPQAGSSYNEQFF
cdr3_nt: TGTGCCAGCAGATCCCCCCAAGCGGGGAGCTCCTACAATGAGCAGTTCTTC

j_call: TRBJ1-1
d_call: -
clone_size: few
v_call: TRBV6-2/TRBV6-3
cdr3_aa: CASSYPAHPNTEAFF
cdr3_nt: TGTGCCAGCAGTTACCCGGCCCACCCGAACACTGAAGCTTTCTTT

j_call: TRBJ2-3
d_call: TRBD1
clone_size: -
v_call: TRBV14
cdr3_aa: CASSPGTGRYTQYF
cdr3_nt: TGTGCCAGCAGCCCCGGGACAGGGAGGTATACGCAGTATTTT

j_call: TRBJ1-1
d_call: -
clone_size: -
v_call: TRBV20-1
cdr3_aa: CSAGGDSTEAFF
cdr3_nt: TGCAGTGCTGGGGGGGATTCCACTGAAGCTTTCTTT

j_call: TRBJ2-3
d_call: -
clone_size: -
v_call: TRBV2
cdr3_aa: CASGPDRNTDTQYF
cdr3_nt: TGTGCCAGCGGCCCGGACAGAAACACAGATACGCAGTATTTT

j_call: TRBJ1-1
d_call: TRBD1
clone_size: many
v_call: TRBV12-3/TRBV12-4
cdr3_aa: CASSSLRAGGLNTEAFF
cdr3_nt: TGTGCCAGCAGTTCATTGAGGGCAGGGGGCCTGAACACTGAAGCTTTCTTT

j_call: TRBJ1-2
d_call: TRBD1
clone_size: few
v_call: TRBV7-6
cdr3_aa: CASSSRQGRVGYTF
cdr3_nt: TGTGCCAGCAGCTCCCGACAGGGGCGAGTCGGCTACACCTTC

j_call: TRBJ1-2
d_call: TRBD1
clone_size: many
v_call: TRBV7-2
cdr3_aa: CASSLQGAEDGYTF
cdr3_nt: TGTGCCAGCAGCTTACAGGGGGCAGAGGATGGCTACACCTTC

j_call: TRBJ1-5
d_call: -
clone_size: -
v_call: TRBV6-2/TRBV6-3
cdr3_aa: CASSLSRRQPQHF
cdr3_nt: TGTGCCAGCAGTCTTTCTCGACGGCAGCCCCAGCATTTT

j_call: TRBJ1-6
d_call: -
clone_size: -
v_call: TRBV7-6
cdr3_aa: CASSRTAFSSPLHF
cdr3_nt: TGTGCCAGCAGCAGGACAGCCTTCTCTTCACCCCTCCACTTT

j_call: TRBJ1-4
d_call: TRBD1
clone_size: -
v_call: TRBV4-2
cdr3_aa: CASSQTKGQGTEKLFF
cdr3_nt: TGTGCCAGCAGCCAAACAAAGGGACAGGGGACGGAAAAACTGTTTTTT

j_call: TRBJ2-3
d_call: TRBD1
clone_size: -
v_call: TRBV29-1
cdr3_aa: CSVALTGPTDTQYF
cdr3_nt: TGCAGCGTTGCCCTGACAGGGCCCACAGATACGCAGTATTTT

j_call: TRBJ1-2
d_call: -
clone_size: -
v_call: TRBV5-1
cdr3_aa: CASSLDDRRYHNYGYTF
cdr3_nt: TGCGCCAGCAGCTTGGACGACAGGCGTTATCACAACTATGGCTACACCTTC

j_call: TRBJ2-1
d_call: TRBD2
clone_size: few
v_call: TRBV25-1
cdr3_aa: CASSPRSGSNEQFF
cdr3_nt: TGTGCCAGCAGTCCCCGTAGCGGGTCCAATGAGCAGTTCTTC

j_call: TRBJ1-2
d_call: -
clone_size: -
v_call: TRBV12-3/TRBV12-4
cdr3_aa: CASAMRGGAGGYTF
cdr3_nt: TGTGCCAGCGCCATGAGGGGGGGCGCGGGTGGCTACACCTTC

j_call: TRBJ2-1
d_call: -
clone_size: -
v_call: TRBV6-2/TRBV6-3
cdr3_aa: CASSLADPSNEQFF
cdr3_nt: TGTGCCAGCAGCTTAGCGGACCCGAGCAATGAGCAGTTCTTC

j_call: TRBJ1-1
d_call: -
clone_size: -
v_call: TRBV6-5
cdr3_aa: CASSPPTGNTEAFF
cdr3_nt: TGTGCCAGCAGCCCCCCAACAGGTAACACTGAAGCTTTCTTT

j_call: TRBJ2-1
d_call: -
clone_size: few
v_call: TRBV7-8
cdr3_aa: CASSASGSRNEQFF
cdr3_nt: TGTGCCAGCAGCGCGAGTGGAAGCCGGAATGAGCAGTTCTTC

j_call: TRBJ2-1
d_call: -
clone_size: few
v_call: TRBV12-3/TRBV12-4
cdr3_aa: CASSSPADYNEQFF
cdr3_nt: TGTGCCAGCAGTTCCCCGGCAGACTACAATGAGCAGTTCTTC

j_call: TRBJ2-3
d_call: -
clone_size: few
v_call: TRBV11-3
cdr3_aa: CASSRTSSADTQYF
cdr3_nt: TGTGCCAGCAGCCGTACCTCCTCGGCAGATACGCAGTATTTT

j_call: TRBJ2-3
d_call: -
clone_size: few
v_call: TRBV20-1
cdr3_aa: CSAPGGGRWDTQYF
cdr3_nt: TGCAGTGCTCCAGGGGGGGGAAGGTGGGATACGCAGTATTTT

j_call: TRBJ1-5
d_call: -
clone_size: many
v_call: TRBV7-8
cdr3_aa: CASSALRVGNQPQHF
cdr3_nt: TGTGCCAGCAGCGCTCTAAGGGTTGGCAATCAGCCCCAGCATTTT

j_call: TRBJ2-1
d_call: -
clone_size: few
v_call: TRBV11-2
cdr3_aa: CASSAQPRDNEQFF
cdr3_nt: TGTGCCAGCAGCGCCCAGCCGAGGGACAATGAGCAGTTCTTC

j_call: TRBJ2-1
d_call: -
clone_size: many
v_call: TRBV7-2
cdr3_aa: CASSFVGASYYNEQFF
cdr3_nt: TGTGCCAGCAGCTTTGTGGGGGCTAGCTACTACAATGAGCAGTTCTTC

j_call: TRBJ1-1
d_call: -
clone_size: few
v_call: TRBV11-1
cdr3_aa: CASSPLRGLGNTEAFF
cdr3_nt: TGTGCCAGCAGCCCGCTCCGGGGCCTCGGGAACACTGAAGCTTTCTTT

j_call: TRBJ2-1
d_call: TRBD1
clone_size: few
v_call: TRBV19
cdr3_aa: CASSILPGQSLSNEQFF
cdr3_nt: TGTGCCAGTAGTATACTCCCGGGACAGAGCCTCTCCAATGAGCAGTTCTTC

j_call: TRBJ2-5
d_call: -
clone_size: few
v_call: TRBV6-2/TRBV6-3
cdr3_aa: CASSDPRGTASGETQYF
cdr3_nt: TGTGCCAGCAGTGACCCCCGGGGGACAGCAAGCGGAGAGACCCAGTACTTC

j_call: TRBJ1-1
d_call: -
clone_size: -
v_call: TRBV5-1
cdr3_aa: CASSLNRASVDTEAFF
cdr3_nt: TGCGCCAGCAGCTTGAACAGGGCCAGTGTGGACACTGAAGCTTTCTTT

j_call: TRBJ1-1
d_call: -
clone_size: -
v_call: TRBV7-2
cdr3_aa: CAGSPEGGRNTEAFF
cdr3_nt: TGTGCCGGCAGCCCTGAGGGTGGTAGAAACACTGAAGCTTTCTTT

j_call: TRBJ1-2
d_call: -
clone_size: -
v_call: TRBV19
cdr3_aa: CASSSVIGARNGYTF
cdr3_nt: TGTGCCAGTAGTTCTGTAATCGGGGCGCGGAATGGCTACACCTTC

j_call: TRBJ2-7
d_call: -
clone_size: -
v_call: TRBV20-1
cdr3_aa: CSAPRGDSGIGQYF
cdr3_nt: TGCAGTGCCCCAAGGGGGGACAGCGGCATAGGGCAGTACTTC

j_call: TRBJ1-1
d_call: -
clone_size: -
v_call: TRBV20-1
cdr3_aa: CSAEQTPAGAFF
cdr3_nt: TGCAGTGCTGAACAGACCCCGGCGGGAGCTTTCTTT

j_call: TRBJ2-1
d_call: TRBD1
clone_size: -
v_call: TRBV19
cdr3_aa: CASSPDRGYYNEQFF
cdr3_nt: TGTGCCAGTAGTCCGGACAGGGGATACTACAATGAGCAGTTCTTC

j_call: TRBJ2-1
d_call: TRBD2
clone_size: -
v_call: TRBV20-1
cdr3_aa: CSAPSAGGYNEQFF
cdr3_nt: TGCAGTGCCCCATCGGCGGGGGGCTACAATGAGCAGTTCTTC

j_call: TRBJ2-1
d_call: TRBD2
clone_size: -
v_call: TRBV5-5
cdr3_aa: CASSLVLPKRGFAPYNEQFF
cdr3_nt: TGTGCCAGCAGCTTGGTTCTTCCAAAGCGGGGGTTCGCGCCCTACAATGAGCAGTTCTTC

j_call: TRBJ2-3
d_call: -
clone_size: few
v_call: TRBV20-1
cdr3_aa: CSARDTSTDTQYF
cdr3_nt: TGCAGTGCAAGGGACACCTCCACAGATACGCAGTATTTT